This T cell receptor (beta chain) was recorded in a study of technical replicates of blood from a handful of donors (dated by TCRdb to 2015 to 2018). Library creation used the immunoSEQ multiplex PCR assay. This is the immuneACCESS table as TCRdb keeps it, with only in-frame sequences that have V and J called. A part of the clones is gone; compared with another copy, unresolved V genes explain less than half, and the rest is unexplained. A total of about 59,000 clones appear in this sample, around 93% of them only once. The leading ten clones occupy 4.2% of the sample. As encoded in the germline V gene, CDR1 is LGHNA while CDR2 is YSLEER. Trimming takes 1 base from V and 1 base from J, and the germline ends sit 7 bases apart. Counted from cysteine to phenylalanine, this CDR3 has 15 amino acids. The read is trimmed to its CDR3 DNA, 45 bases read in frame from base 1. Of note for this clone: Its antigen remains unidentified. No much larger clonotype is one base removed from it; base qualities were not supplied.

Material for sequencing was PBMCs. The rearranged segments are TRBV4-3 and TRBJ2-2; the D gene lacks a confident call. The source is a human donor in good health. Some clones in this sample may be carry-over from other donors' samples. For the CDR3, the sequence is CASSQVYKNTGELFF. The DNA reads TGCGCCAGCAGCCAAGTTTACAAGAACACCGGGGAGCTGTTTTTT.